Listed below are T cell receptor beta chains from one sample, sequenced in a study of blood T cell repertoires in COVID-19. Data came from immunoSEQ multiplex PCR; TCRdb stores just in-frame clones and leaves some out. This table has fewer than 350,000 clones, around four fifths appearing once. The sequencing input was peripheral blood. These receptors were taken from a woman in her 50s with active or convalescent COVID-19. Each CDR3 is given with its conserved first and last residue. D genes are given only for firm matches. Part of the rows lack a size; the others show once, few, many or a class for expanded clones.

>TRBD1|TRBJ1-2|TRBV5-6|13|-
TGTGCCAGCACCCCGGGACAGTACTATGGCTACACCTTC
CASTPGQYYGYTF
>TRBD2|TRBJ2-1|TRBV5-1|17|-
TGCGCCAGCAGCTCCCTCGGACGTCTAGCGGGTTACAATGAGCAGTTCTTC
CASSSLGRLAGYNEQFF
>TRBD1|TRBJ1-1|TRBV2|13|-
TGTGCCAGCAAACGGGACAGTTCCACTGAAGCTTTCTTT
CASKRDSSTEAFF
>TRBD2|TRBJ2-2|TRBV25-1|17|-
TGTGCCAGCACCTCGGCCCGGGGGAGGGCCAGTACCGGGGAGCTGTTTTTT
CASTSARGRASTGELFF
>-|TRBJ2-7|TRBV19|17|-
TGTGCCAGTAGTCACTCAAAATTGGGAGGAGCTCTACGAAGGCAGTACTTC
CASSHSKLGGALRRQYF
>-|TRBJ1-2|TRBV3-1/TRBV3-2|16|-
TGTGCCAGCAGCCCAATCCTTACTGACAAGGTTAATGGCTACACCTTC
CASSPILTDKVNGYTF
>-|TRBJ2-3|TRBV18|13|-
TGTGCCAGCTCCCCCCGGGGCACAGATACGCAGTATTTT
CASSPRGTDTQYF
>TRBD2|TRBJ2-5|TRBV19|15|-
TGTGCCAGTAGTATCGCGGCTAGCGGGATCGAGACCCAGTACTTC
CASSIAASGIETQYF
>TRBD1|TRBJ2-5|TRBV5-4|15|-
TGTGCCAGCAGCCGGGACAGGGGGCCCCAAGAGACCCAGTACTTC
CASSRDRGPQETQYF
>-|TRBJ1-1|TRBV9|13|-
TGTGCCAGCAGCGTAAAACAGAACACTGAAGCTTTCTTT
CASSVKQNTEAFF
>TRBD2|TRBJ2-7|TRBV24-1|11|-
TGTGCCACCAGTGATGGGGAGGGGCAGTACTTC
CATSDGEGQYF
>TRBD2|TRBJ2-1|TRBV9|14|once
TGTGCCAGCAGCACGGGACTAGAGTACAATGAGCAGTTCTTC
CASSTGLEYNEQFF
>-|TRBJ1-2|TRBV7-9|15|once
TGTGCCAGCAGCTTAGTGGGGCCCTCTTACTATGGCTACACCTTC
CASSLVGPSYYGYTF
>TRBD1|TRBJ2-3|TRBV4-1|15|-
TGCGCCAGCAGCCTGGGACAGGGGAGCACAGATACGCAGTATTTT
CASSLGQGSTDTQYF
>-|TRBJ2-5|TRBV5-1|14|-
TGCGCCAGCAGCAGCAAACAGGGCCGAGAGACCCAGTACTTC
CASSSKQGRETQYF
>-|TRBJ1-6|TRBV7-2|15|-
TGTGCCAGCAGCTCTCGGGGGACTCTCGGTTCACCCCTCCACTTT
CASSSRGTLGSPLHF
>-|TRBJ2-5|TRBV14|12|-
TGTGCCAGCAGCCAAGCGGGAGAGACCCAGTACTTC
CASSQAGETQYF
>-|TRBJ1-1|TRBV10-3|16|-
TGTGCCATCAGCCCCATGGCCGCCTCTTTGAACACTGAAGCTTTCTTT
CAISPMAASLNTEAFF
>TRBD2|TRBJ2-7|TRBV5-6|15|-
TGTGCCAGCAGCGGGCTTGGACTAGCGGGGTACGAGCAGTACTTC
CASSGLGLAGYEQYF
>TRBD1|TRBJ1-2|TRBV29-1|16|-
TGCAGCGTTGAAGAGATAATCGGGACAGGGGGCAGTGGCTACACCTTC
CSVEEIIGTGGSGYTF
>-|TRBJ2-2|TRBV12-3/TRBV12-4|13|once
TGTGCCAGCAGTTTTGGAGACACCGGGGAGCTGTTTTTT
CASSFGDTGELFF
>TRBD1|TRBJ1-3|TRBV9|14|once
TGTGCCAGCAGCGTCACAGGGGCTGGAAACACCATATATTTT
CASSVTGAGNTIYF
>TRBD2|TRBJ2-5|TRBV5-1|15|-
TGCGCCAGCAGGAGAGCGGGAGGGGTTCAAGAGACCCAGTACTTC
CASRRAGGVQETQYF
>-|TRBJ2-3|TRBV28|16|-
TGTGCCAGCAGTTTTCCTAGCGAGCAGCCCACAGATACGCAGTATTTT
CASSFPSEQPTDTQYF
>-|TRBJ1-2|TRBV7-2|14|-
TGTGCCAGCAGCCTACAGGGTTCTAACTATGGCTACACCTTC
CASSLQGSNYGYTF
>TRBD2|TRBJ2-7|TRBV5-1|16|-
TGCGCCAGCAGCTGGCGAGCGGGAGCCCGCTCCTACGAGCAGTACTTC
CASSWRAGARSYEQYF
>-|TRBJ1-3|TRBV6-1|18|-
TGTGCCAGCAGTGCACAGGGTTCCCCCTGGGGCTCTGGAAACACCATATATTTT
CASSAQGSPWGSGNTIYF
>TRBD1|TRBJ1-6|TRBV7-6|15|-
TGTGCCAGCAGCCGAGCCGACAGGGCTAATTCACCCCTCCACTTT
CASSRADRANSPLHF
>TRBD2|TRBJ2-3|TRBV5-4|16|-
TGTGCCAGCAGGCTTGATAGTAGCGGGGCCACAGATACGCAGTATTTT
CASRLDSSGATDTQYF
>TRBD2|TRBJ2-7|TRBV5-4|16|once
TGTGCCAGCAGCTCCCCGTCGGGACTAGCTCCCTACGAGCAGTACTTC
CASSSPSGLAPYEQYF
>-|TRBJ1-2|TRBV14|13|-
TGTGCCAGCAGCCAAGTACAGGGCTATGGCTACACCTTC
CASSQVQGYGYTF
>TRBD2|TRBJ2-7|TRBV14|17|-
TGTGCCAGCAGCCCAAGGGGACGCGGGAGGGCATCCTACGAGCAGTACTTC
CASSPRGRGRASYEQYF
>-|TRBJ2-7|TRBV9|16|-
TGTGCCAGCAGCTCCCCGGGAGTGGGAGGCTCCTACGAGCAGTACTTC
CASSSPGVGGSYEQYF
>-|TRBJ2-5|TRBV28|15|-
TGTGCCAGCAGTTTCCCCCGAGGAAGCGGGGAGACCCAGTACTTC
CASSFPRGSGETQYF
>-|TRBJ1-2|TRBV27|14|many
TGTGCCAGCAGTTTATCGTCCGGTAACTATGGCTACACCTTC
CASSLSSGNYGYTF
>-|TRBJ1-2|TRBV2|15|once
TGTGCCAGCAGTAGGGCGACAGTGGGGAAAGGTGGCTACACCTTC
CASSRATVGKGGYTF
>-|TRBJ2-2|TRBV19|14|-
TGTGCCAGTAGCACCGGGACATCTACCGGGGAGCTGTTTTTT
CASSTGTSTGELFF
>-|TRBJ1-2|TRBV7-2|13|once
TGTGCCAGCAGGCGAGACAGGTTATATGGCTACACCTTC
CASRRDRLYGYTF
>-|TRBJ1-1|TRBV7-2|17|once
TGTGCCAGCAGCTGGACTAAGAGCCGGGCCCAGGAGGGGGAAGCTTTCTTT
CASSWTKSRAQEGEAFF
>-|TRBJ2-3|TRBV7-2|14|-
TGTGCCAGCAGCTTAAGAACAGGGCCAGATACGCAGTATTTT
CASSLRTGPDTQYF
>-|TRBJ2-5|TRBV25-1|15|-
TGTGCCAGCAGTGAGATGAGGGGGAGGGCGGAGACCCAGTACTTC
CASSEMRGRAETQYF
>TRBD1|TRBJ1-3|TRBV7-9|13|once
TGTGCCAGCAGCCGGACAGGACCCACAACCATATATTTT
CASSRTGPTTIYF
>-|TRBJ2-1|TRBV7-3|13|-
TGTGCCAGCAGCTTAAATCCCCGTAGTGAGCAGTTCTTC
CASSLNPRSEQFF
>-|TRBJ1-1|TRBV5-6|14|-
TGTGCCAGCAGCTTGTGGCAGCTCTGGGAGGAAGCTTTCTTT
CASSLWQLWEEAFF
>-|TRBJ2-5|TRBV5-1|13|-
TGCGCCAGCAGCTTGATCCAACAAGAGACCCAGTACTTC
CASSLIQQETQYF
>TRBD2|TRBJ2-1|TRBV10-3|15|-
TGTGCCATCAGTCCCGGGACTAGCTTAGACAATGAGCAGTTCTTC
CAISPGTSLDNEQFF
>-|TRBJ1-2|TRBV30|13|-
TGTGCCTGGAACCCAGGGTTTTCTAGTGGCTACACCTTC
CAWNPGFSSGYTF
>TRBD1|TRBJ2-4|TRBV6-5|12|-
TGTGCCAGCAGTACAGACAGGGACATTCAGTACTTC
CASSTDRDIQYF
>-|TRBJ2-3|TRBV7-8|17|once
TGTGCCAGCAGCCTGGGGGGAAGTTTGGCCCTCACAGATACGCAGTATTTT
CASSLGGSLALTDTQYF
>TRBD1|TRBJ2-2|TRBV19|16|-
TGTGCCAGTAGTATCCTACCGGGACAGGGAACCGGGGAGCTGTTTTTT
CASSILPGQGTGELFF
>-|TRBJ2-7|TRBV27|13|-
TGTGCCAGCAGTTTTTTTGGGGCTGGCGAGCAGTACTTC
CASSFFGAGEQYF
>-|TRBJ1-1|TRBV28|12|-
TGTGCCAGCAGTGGAGGGCACACTGAAGCTTTCTTT
CASSGGHTEAFF
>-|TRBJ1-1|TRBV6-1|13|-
TGTGCCAGCAGTGAGTCCACGGGGTTTGAAGCTTTCTTT
CASSESTGFEAFF